The next 7 T cell receptor beta chains were all read from a single sample in a study of blood T cells in healthy people across ages. The authors ran a second PCR of 7 to 11 cycles using a sample-barcoded 5' primer and a J-beta primer mix. TCRdb re-called the 5' RACE reads through MiXCR, storing one row per CDR3 protein. Of under 2,000,000 distinct CDR3 sequences listed, about 50% are singletons. The material sequenced was blood. These receptors all come from a woman between 40 and 50 years old in good health.

In its sample, this clonotype was seen a few times. V gene TRBV7-8 combines with J gene TRBJ2-5, with a possible D match to TRBD2 (5 bases). Germline CDR1 reads SGHVS; CDR2 reads FQNEAQ. This CDR3 region has 16 residues. The germline V and J ends were trimmed by 5 bases and 7 bases, with 23 bases remaining between them. The CDR3 bases are TGTGCCAGCAGCCCACTCTCGAGCCCCGTCGCGGGGACCCAGTACTTC. Encoded protein: CASSPLSSPVAGTQYF.

The CDR3 bases are TGTGCCAGCAGCCACCGCGGGGCGAGGAGCTCCTACGAGCAGTACTTC. It encodes CASSHRGARSSYEQYF. The rearrangement joins TRBV4-2 to TRBJ2-4; TRBD2 might be the D (6 bases). The DNA end lines up better with TRBJ2-7; the J call may be wrong. The length of the CDR3 is 16 residues. Germline CDR1 is LGHNA and CDR2 is YNFKEQ.

V and J are TRBV12-3 or TRBV12-4 and TRBJ1-6; a weak D match, TRBD1 (5 bases). The V end was cut by 4 bases, the J end by 7 bases, with 17 bases between. This CDR3 is built from 16 residues. CDR3 coding DNA: TGTGCCAGCAGTTCCACAGGAGGTCGTGCCAATTCACCCCTCCACTTT. Translating gives CASSSTGGRANSPLHF.

The chain links TRBV29-1 to TRBJ2-5; 9 bases are a match to TRBD1. Germline loops: CDR1 SQVTM, CDR2 ANQGSEA. CDR3 size: 12 residues. Trimming took 6 bases from V and 5 from J; bases not matched to a gene: 4. CDR3 loop: CSVTGGSETQYF. The CDR3, as DNA: TGCAGCGTCACAGGGGGCAGTGAGACCCAGTACTTC.

The rearrangement uses TRBV4-1 and TRBJ1-4; D is ambiguous. Germline CDR1 MGHRA, CDR2 YSYEKL. CDR3 length: 14 amino acids. Between the trimmed V and J ends, which lost 1 base and 11 bases, there was a span of 14 bases. The CDR3 DNA is TGCGCCAGCAGCCAAGCCCCAGTCGCCGAGAAACTGTTTTTT. Protein sequence: CASSQAPVAEKLFF.

This sequence joins TRBV20-1 and TRBJ2-3, with D tentatively TRBD2 (6 bases). V dropped 7 bases and J dropped 6 bases, with 14 bases sitting between them. The length of the CDR3 is 12 residues. Germline CDR1 is DFQATT and CDR2 is SNEGSKA (reference sequence). This CDR3 is CSEGGRPDTQYF. As DNA, the CDR3 is TGCAGTGAGGGAGGCCGCCCGGATACGCAGTATTTT.

This clonotype has a handful of counts. The rearrangement links TRBV7-2 to TRBJ2-1; 9 bases fit TRBD1. V lost 3 bases to trimming and J lost 9 bases; unmatched junction nucleotides: 9. This CDR3 contains 15 residues. Germline-derived CDR1 and CDR2 are SGHTA and FQGNSA. CDR3: CASSFRDRGDPEQFF. In DNA form, the CDR3 reads TGTGCCAGCAGCTTTAGAGACAGGGGGGATCCTGAGCAGTTCTTC. The whole variable domain, remainder taken from reference TRBV7-2 and TRBJ2-1, is GAGVSQSPSNKVTEKGKDVELRCDPISGHTALYWYRQSLGQGLEFLIYFQGNSAPDKSGLPSDRFSAERTGGSVSTLTIQRTQQEDSAVYLCASSFRDRGDPEQFFGPGTRLTVL.